This is a list of T cell receptor beta chains from one sample in a study of blood T cells in healthy people across ages. TCRdb called the 5' RACE reads again in MiXCR, with one record for every CDR3 protein. The sample contains 1.5 million to 2 million distinct CDR3 sequences, roughly 32% of which appear only once. Sequencing was done on a sample of blood. The receptors come from a woman younger than 45 in good health. Each CDR3 is given with its conserved first and last residue. A D gene is named only where the DNA matches it firmly. Clone size is shown for a subset of rows, as once, few, many or a class of expanded clone.

j_call v_call d_call clone_size cdr3_nt cdr3_aa
TRBJ2-1 TRBV7-8 NA NA TGTGCCAGCTCTGATGGGTTCTTC CASSDGFF
TRBJ2-2 TRBV7-3 NA NA TGTGCCAGCGGAAGATTAGACACCGGGGAGCTGTTTTTT CASGRLDTGELFF
TRBJ1-2 TRBV20-1 NA few TGCAGTGCTAGACCCACTCCGGGAGACAGAGGAGGGGTCTATGGCTACACCTTC CSARPTPGDRGGVYGYTF
TRBJ2-3 TRBV11-2 TRBD2 NA TGTGCCAGCAGCCCAGGGTGGGCGGGAGGCGGAGATACGCAGTATTTT CASSPGWAGGGDTQYF
TRBJ2-7 TRBV10-2 TRBD1 few TGCGCCAGCAGTGAGACGAGGGACAGGGTCTACGAGCAGTACTTC CASSETRDRVYEQYF
TRBJ1-2 TRBV7-9 NA NA TGTGCCAGCAGCCCGCGGACAGAAGGCTATGGCTACACCTTC CASSPRTEGYGYTF
TRBJ2-1 TRBV28 TRBD1 NA TGTGCCAGCAGCCGGACAGGGTACCACAATGAGCAGTTCTTC CASSRTGYHNEQFF
TRBJ2-1 TRBV4-1 TRBD2 NA TGCGCCAGCAGCTTGGAGTCTAGCGGGGTTCGCCTCAATGAGCAGTTCTTC CASSLESSGVRLNEQFF
TRBJ1-2 TRBV5-5 TRBD1 many TGTGCCAGCAGCTCTCCGGGACAGGGCTATGGCTACACCTTC CASSSPGQGYGYTF
TRBJ2-3 TRBV4-1 TRBD2 few TGCGCCAGCAGCCAGTTACTAGCGGGGGTATCAGATACGCAGTATTTT CASSQLLAGVSDTQYF
TRBJ2-7 TRBV6-1 NA NA TGTGCCAGCAGTGAAGTGGGGGACCGCGAGCAGTACTTC CASSEVGDREQYF
TRBJ1-2 TRBV5-1 TRBD1 few TGCGCCAGCAGTTCTTCTTGGACAGGGGTTTTCTATGGCTACACCTTC CASSSSWTGVFYGYTF
TRBJ2-7 TRBV7-3 TRBD2 NA TGTGCCAGCAGCTTAAAGACTAGCGGCCGGGGCGAGCAGTACTTC CASSLKTSGRGEQYF
TRBJ2-5 TRBV7-9 NA NA TGTGCCAGCAGCTTAGCGCTCAGGGGGACTGAGACCCAGTACTTC CASSLALRGTETQYF
TRBJ2-1 TRBV24-1 TRBD2 NA TGTGCCACCAGTGAAACTAGCGGAACCTACAATGAGCAGTTCTTC CATSETSGTYNEQFF
TRBJ2-5 TRBV6-5 NA NA TGTGCCAGCAGCCAAGGCTCGACCCAGTACTTC CASSQGSTQYF
TRBJ2-1 TRBV6-2/TRBV6-3 TRBD2 NA TGTGCCAGCAGTTATATGACTAGCGGGACCTACAATGAGCAGTTCTTC CASSYMTSGTYNEQFF
TRBJ2-3 TRBV20-1 TRBD1 NA TGCAGTGCTAGAGGGACAGGGTTTCCAGATACGCAGTATTTT CSARGTGFPDTQYF
TRBJ2-2 TRBV28 NA NA TGTGCCAGCAGTTCGACACCAATCCCCACCGGGGAGCTGTTTTTT CASSSTPIPTGELFF
TRBJ1-3 TRBV5-1 TRBD1 NA TGCGCCAGCAGCCTCGCGGGACAGGGAAATGGAAACACCATATATTTT CASSLAGQGNGNTIYF
TRBJ2-7 TRBV4-1 NA few TGCGCCAGCAGCCAAGATCTTGAGTCCCCTTTTTGCGAGCAGTACTTC CASSQDLESPFCEQYF
TRBJ2-4 TRBV11-2 TRBD2 NA TGTGCCAGCAGCGTAGTGGGGGGGGAAGCCAAAAACATTCAGTACTTC CASSVVGGEAKNIQYF
TRBJ1-2 TRBV29-1 TRBD1 NA TGCAGCGTTGACGCGACAGGGGATAACTATGGCTACACCTTC CSVDATGDNYGYTF
TRBJ2-3 TRBV28 NA NA TGCGCCAGCAGTGCCGGGATAGGGGGCACAGATACGCAGTATTTT CASSAGIGGTDTQYF
TRBJ2-7 TRBV7-2 NA NA TGTGCCAGCAGCTTAGTCAACGGACCCTACGAGCAGTACTTC CASSLVNGPYEQYF
TRBJ2-6 TRBV27 TRBD1 few TGTGCCAGCAGCTTCTGGACAGGTACCACTGGGGCCAACGTCCTGACTTTC CASSFWTGTTGANVLTF
TRBJ2-3 TRBV6-5 NA many TGTGCCTGTTCTAGCGATAGCACAGATACGCAGTATTTT CACSSDSTDTQYF
TRBJ2-5 TRBV20-1 NA many TGCAGTTCTCCAGGGTACTTCGAGACCCAGTACTTC CSSPGYFETQYF